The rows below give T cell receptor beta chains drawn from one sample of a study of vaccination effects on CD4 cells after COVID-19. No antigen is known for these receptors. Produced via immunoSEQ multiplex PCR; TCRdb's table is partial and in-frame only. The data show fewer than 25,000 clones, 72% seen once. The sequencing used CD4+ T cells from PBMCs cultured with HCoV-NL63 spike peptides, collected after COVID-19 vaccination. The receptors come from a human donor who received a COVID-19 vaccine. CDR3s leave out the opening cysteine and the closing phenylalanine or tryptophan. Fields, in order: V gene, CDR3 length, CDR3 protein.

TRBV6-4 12 ASSPKREADTQY
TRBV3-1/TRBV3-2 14 ASSQDTFRGVYEQY
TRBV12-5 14 ASGLVLGGGVDTQY
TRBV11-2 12 ASSLGRGPYEQY
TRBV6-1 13 ASSELGQGAYEQY
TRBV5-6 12 ASNPGGTNYGYT
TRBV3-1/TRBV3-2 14 ASSQDLLAMTGELF
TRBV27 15 ASTSLGRQVPYNEQF
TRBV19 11 ASSGQGSAEAF
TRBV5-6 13 ASSRDFFSADTQY
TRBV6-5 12 ASHRGVGGNTIY
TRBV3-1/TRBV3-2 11 ASSQRGNDEQF
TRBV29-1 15 SVADREGRLRNYEQY
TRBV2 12 ASSREAGANVLT
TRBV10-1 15 ASGNLTGNSLDGEQF
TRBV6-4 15 ASSDAGAGTNYNEQF
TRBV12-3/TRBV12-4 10 ASSLASYEQY
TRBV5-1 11 ASSGDNREKLF
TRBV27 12 ASSGTGFGQPQH
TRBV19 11 ASRVRSTDTQY
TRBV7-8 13 ASSHETGVTYEQY
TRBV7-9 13 ASSPYAQGGLEAF
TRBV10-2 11 ASRGQTMAEQY
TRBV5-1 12 ASRAETNTDTQY
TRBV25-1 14 ASSETRGQKFGELF
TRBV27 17 ASSLWGLAGGRSYNEQF
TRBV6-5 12 ASSLQGINTEAF